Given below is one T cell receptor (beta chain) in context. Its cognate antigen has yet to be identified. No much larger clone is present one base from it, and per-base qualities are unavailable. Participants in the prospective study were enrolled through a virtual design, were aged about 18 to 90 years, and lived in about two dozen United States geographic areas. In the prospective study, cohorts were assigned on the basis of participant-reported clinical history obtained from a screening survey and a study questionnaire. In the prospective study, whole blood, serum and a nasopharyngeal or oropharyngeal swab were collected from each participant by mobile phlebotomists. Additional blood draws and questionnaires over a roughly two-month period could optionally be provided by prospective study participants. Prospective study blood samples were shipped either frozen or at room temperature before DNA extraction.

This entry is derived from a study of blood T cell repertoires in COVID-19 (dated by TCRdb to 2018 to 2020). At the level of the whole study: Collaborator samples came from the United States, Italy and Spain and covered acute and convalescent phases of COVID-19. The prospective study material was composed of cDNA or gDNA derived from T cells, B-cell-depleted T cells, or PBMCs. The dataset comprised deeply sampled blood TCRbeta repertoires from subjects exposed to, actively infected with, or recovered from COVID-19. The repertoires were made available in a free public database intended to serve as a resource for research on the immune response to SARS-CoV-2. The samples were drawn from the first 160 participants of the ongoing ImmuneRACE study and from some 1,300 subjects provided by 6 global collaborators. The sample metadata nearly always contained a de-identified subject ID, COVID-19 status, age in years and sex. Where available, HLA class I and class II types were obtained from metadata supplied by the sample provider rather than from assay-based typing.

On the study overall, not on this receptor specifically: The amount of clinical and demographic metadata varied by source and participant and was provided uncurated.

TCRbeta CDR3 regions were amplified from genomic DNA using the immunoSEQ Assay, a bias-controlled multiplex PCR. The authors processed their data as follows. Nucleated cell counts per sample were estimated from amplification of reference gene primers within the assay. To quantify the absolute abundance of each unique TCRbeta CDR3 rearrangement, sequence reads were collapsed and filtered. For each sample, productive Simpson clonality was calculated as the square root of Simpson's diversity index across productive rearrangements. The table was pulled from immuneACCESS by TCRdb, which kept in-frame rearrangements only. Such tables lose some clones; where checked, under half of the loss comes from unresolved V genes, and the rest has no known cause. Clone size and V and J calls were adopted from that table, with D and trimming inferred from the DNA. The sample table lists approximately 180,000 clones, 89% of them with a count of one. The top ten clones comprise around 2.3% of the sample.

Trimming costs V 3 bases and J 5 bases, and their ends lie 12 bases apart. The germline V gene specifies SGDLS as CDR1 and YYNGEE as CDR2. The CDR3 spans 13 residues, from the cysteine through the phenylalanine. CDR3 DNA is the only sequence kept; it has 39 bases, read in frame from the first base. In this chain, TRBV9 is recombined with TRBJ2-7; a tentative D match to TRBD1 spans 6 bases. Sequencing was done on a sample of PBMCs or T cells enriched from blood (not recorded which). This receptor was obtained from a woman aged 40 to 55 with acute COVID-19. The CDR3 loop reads CASSEEQGNEQYF. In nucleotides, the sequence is TGTGCCAGCAGCGAGGAACAGGGCAACGAGCAGTACTTC.